These 26 T cell receptor beta chains were all obtained from the same sample, sequenced in a study of T cells in Graves' hyperthyroidism and ophthalmopathy. Amplification targeted TCR beta CDR3 regions from RNA transcripts. The TCR CDR3 was amplified in a first-round RT-PCR using the HTBI primer set. Each CDR3 protein is one row after TCRdb ran MiXCR on the multiplex PCR reads. In the table there are 500,000 to 600,000 distinct CDR3 sequences, 46% of which are singletons. The sequenced material came from peripheral blood or thyroid tissue (not recorded which). Every receptor here comes from a woman aged 18-29 years with Graves' hyperthyroidism.

The chain uses TRBV24-1 and TRBJ2-7, with TRBD2 matching over 7 bases. This CDR3 has 15 amino acids. V trimming: 5 bases; J trimming: 2 bases; junction bases outside the gene matches: 8. Germline V lookup: CDR1 KGHDR, CDR2 SFDVKD. CDR3: CATSASPSGAYEQYF. The DNA for the CDR3 is TGTGCCACCAGTGCCAGCCCTAGCGGAGCCTACGAGCAGTACTTC.

There are many counts of this clonotype. This chain joins TRBV6-5 and TRBJ2-7; D possibly uses TRBD1 or TRBD2 (6 bases each). V lost 0 bases and J 6 bases, leaving 12 bases between the germline ends. The CDR3 length is 14 residues. The germline CDR1 and CDR2 sequences are MNHEY and SVGAGI. The DNA for the CDR3 is TGTGCCAGCAGTTACTCGAACGGGGGCACCGAGCAGTACTTC. It yields the protein CASSYSNGGTEQYF.

V gene TRBV29-1 combines with J gene TRBJ1-1; no clear D. Germline values: CDR1 SQVTM, CDR2 ANQGSEA. The CDR3 covers 11 residues. The V end lost 8 bases, the J end lost 3 bases, and 10 bases lay between the germline ends. CDR3 nucleotides: TGCAGCTTGTCGCCAGACACTGAAGCTTTCTTT. Translated: CSLSPDTEAFF.

Details on this clonotype: A read error is possible here, since a much larger clone lies one base away. The V call is TRBV12-3 or TRBV12-4, the J call TRBJ2-7, with a weak D call TRBD2 (6 bases). The CDR3 is 12 amino acids. The V end lost 5 bases, the J end lost 6 bases, and 11 bases lay between the germline ends. The CDR3 DNA reads TGTGCCAGCAGTGCCTTCGGGGGCGAGCAGTACTTC. Translating it yields CASSAFGGEQYF.

To note about this clonotype: Lacking the conserved final phenylalanine or tryptophan, this CDR3 likely reflects a read error. Because the CDR3's place on the DNA is in doubt, the DNA is left out and the CDR3 is given as listed by TCRdb. The gene calls are TRBV29-1 and TRBJ2-5; the DNA was not compared with TRBD1, the D call given in the table. The CDR3 numbers 11 amino acids, ends counted. Germline V gene lookup returns CDR1 SQVTM and CDR2 ANQGSEA. CDR3 protein: CSVEDRQGPNT.

This clonotype came up many times. The chain links TRBV14 to TRBJ2-7, with 7 bases aligning to TRBD1. This CDR3 is 15 amino acids long. The germline V gene encodes CDR1 SGHDN and CDR2 FVKESK. The ends lost 0 bases at V and 3 bases at J; junction bases unmatched: 5. Here the CDR3 reads CASSQDVDRYYEQYF. The CDR3 DNA reads as TGTGCCAGCAGCCAAGATGTGGACAGGTACTACGAGCAGTACTTC.

This clonotype was observed once. V and J are TRBV2 and TRBJ2-7, with 7 bases lining up with TRBD1. V lost 7 bases, J lost 0 bases, and 9 bases stayed unmatched. The CDR3 spans 15 residues. Looked up from germline, CDR1 is SNHLY and CDR2 is FYNNEI. The CDR3 DNA is TGTGCCAGCACCCCGACAGGGTATGGCTCCTACGAGCAGTACTTC. It specifies CASTPTGYGSYEQYF.

In its sample, this clonotype was seen a few times. The chain carries TRBV29-1 and TRBJ2-1; TRBD1 matches at 8 bases. CDR1 is SQVTM, CDR2 ANQGSEA, per germline. Germline trimming cut 4 bases from V and 6 bases from J; bases unmatched to any gene: 2. The CDR3 runs 12 residues. The DNA for the CDR3 is TGCAGCGTTGCACAGGGGGGCAATGAGCAGTTCTTC. Translated, it gives CSVAQGGNEQFF.

As for this clonotype: The CDR3 does not end in the conserved phenylalanine or tryptophan, so this is likely a read error. The DNA is omitted, as the CDR3 cannot be located on it reliably, and the CDR3 follows TCRdb's listing. This sequence joins TRBV11-2 and TRBJ2-6; the tabulated D call, TRBD1, remains unverified against the DNA. Germline V gene lookup returns CDR1 SGHAT and CDR2 FQNNGV. From its first to its last residue, the CDR3 has 11 amino acids. The CDR3 reads CASSLDQGWRT.

This sequence joins TRBV9 and TRBJ2-7, with 14 bases that match TRBD2. The J call is uncertain, as TRBJ2-3 better fits the DNA end. CDR1 and CDR2 (germline): SGDLS, YYNGEE. This CDR3 is 16 amino acids long. This CDR3 reads CASSLRSGLAGVAQYF. The CDR3 nucleotides are TGTGCCAGCAGCTTACGGTCGGGACTAGCGGGAGTTGCGCAGTATTTT.

This clonotype occurred many times. The chain uses TRBV2 and TRBJ1-1, with 7 bases lining up with TRBD1. There are 14 residues in the CDR3. The V and J ends lost 2 bases and 1 base, in that order; junction bases with no gene match: 1. CDR1 and CDR2 from the germline V gene are SNHLY and FYNNEI. CDR3 DNA: TGTGCCAGCAGTGAACACAGGGGGAACACTGAAGCTTTCTTT. Translation: CASSEHRGNTEAFF.

Note on this clonotype: Here the CDR3 omits its conserved ending phenylalanine or tryptophan, so a read error is the likely source. This chain uses TRBV2 with TRBJ2-7, with 13 bases lining up with TRBD2. In germline, CDR1 is SNHLY, CDR2 FYNNEI. There are 14 residues in the CDR3. V gave up 5 bases and J gave up 4 bases; unmatched junction bases: 2. This CDR3 is CASSRTSGSYEQYS. The CDR3 DNA follows: TGTGCCAGCAGTCGGACTAGCGGGAGTTACGAGCAGTACTCC.

The chain is built from TRBV2 and TRBJ1-1; D is uncertain. Germline V CDR1 and CDR2: SNHLY, FYNNEI. V was pared by 5 bases and J by 11 bases, with 9 bases between. This CDR3 is built from 10 residues. The CDR3 sequence is CASSLRRAFF. The CDR3 bases are TGTGCCAGCAGTCTCCGCCGGGCTTTCTTT.

This clonotype was detected many times. This sequence joins TRBV5-4 and TRBJ1-1; possibly TRBD1 for D (6 bases). The V end lost 4 bases, the J end lost 4 bases, and 17 bases lay between the germline ends. From germline, CDR1 is SGHNT and CDR2 YYREEE (reference sequence). This CDR3 has 15 residues. The CDR3 loop reads CASSPGGPTRTEAFF. The CDR3 DNA reads TGTGCCAGCAGCCCTGGGGGGCCAACTCGCACTGAAGCTTTCTTT.

The DNA for the CDR3 is TGCAGCGTTGACGGAACTCCAGGGGCCAACGTCCTGACTTTC. The encoded protein is CSVDGTPGANVLTF. V and J are TRBV29-1 and TRBJ2-6; no reliable D call. Germline loops: CDR1 SQVTM, CDR2 ANQGSEA. The CDR3 sequence is 14 residues long. Trimming removed 3 bases at V and 4 bases at J, with 10 bases between. The full variable domain, rest sourced from reference TRBV29-1 and TRBJ2-6, is SAVISQKPSRDICQRGTSLTIQCQVDSQVTMMFWYRQQPGQSLTLIATANQGSEATYESGFVIDKFPISRPNLTFSTLTVSNMSPEDSSIYLCSVDGTPGANVLTFGAGSRLTVL.

The V call is TRBV12-3 or TRBV12-4, the J call TRBJ1-2; D remains ambiguous. V lost 4 bases and J lost 8, with 11 bases in between. CDR3 size: 12 residues. The CDR3 protein is CASSSRVGGYTF. Written as DNA, the CDR3 is TGTGCCAGCAGTTCAAGGGTGGGAGGCTACACCTTC.

This clonotype is a singleton in its sample. The chain links TRBV25-1 to TRBJ1-1; TRBD1 is a possible D gene (5 bases). This CDR3 comprises 12 residues. Deletions cut 8 bases from V and 4 bases from J, with 11 bases between. Germline V gives CDR1 MGHDK, CDR2 SYGVNS. CDR3 amino acids: CASPGGGTEAFF. CDR3 nucleotides: TGTGCCAGCCCTGGGGGGGGCACTGAAGCTTTCTTT.

This chain joins TRBV24-1 and TRBJ2-5; TRBD1 matches at 7 bases. CDR3 length: 15 residues. The ends lost 5 bases at V and 2 bases at J; junction bases unmatched: 7. CDR1 and CDR2 from the germline V gene are KGHDR and SFDVKD. CDR3 in DNA: TGTGCCACCAGTGCCCCGGGGACAGAACAAGAGACCCAGTACTTC. Amino acids: CATSAPGTEQETQYF.

This clonotype showed up many times. The chain links TRBV27 to TRBJ1-2, with D possibly being TRBD1 (6 bases). V was shortened by 5 bases and J by 5 bases, with 12 bases between the two germline ends. The CDR3 is 13 amino acids. The germline CDR1 and CDR2 sequences are MNHEY and SMNVEV (reference sequence). The CDR3 DNA reads TGTGCCAGCAGTAGGGGGAAAGGGTATGGCTACACCTTC. It translates to CASSRGKGYGYTF.

This chain joins TRBV20-1 and TRBJ2-5; 8 bases agree with TRBD2. The CDR3 runs 15 residues. Germline V gene lookup returns CDR1 DFQATT and CDR2 SNEGSKA (reference sequence). J gave up 7 bases and V 6 bases, and 16 bases lay outside the gene matches. The CDR3 region has the DNA TGCAGTGCGCCGACCCATAGCGGGAAGGGAGCGACCCAGTACTTC. Translated, it gives CSAPTHSGKGATQYF.

The table lists this clonotype with many counts. The V gene is TRBV19, the J gene TRBJ1-5; D call uncertain. Germline CDR1 LNHDA, CDR2 SQIVND (reference sequence). The V end was cut by 2 bases, the J end by 0 bases, with 17 bases between. This CDR3 comprises 18 residues. The CDR3 sequence is CASSIRVGQAYSNQPQHF. The CDR3 coding sequence is TGTGCCAGTAGTATAAGAGTCGGGCAGGCGTATAGCAATCAGCCCCAGCATTTT.

This clonotype has at least ten counts. The chain is built from TRBV7-9 and TRBJ1-5, with unresolved D. The CDR3 runs to 12 residues. CDR1 is SEHNR, CDR2 FQNEAQ, per germline (reference sequence). The germline V and J ends were trimmed by 6 bases and 5 bases, with 8 bases remaining between them. DNA for the CDR3: TGTGCCAGCAGTCAGGACGATCAGCCCCAGCATTTT. It encodes CASSQDDQPQHF.

In this sample, this clonotype turned up many times. The chain joins TRBV12-5 to TRBJ2-5, with TRBD1 matching over 8 bases. V lost 5 bases to trimming and J lost 4 bases; unmatched junction nucleotides: 3. The CDR3 runs 13 residues. CDR1 is LGHNT and CDR2 is FRNRAP in the germline V gene. CDR3 nucleotide sequence: TGTGCTAGTGGTAGCGGACAGGGAGAGACCCAGTACTTC. Residues: CASGSGQGETQYF.

The chain carries TRBV5-1 and TRBJ1-1; possible D gene TRBD1, 5 bases. The CDR3 is 14 amino acids. Germline V gene data show CDR1 as SGHRS and CDR2 as YFSETQ. V lost 4 bases, J lost 0 bases, and 10 bases lay in between. CDR3: CASSQGDMNTEAFF. For the CDR3, the DNA is TGCGCCAGCAGCCAAGGGGATATGAACACTGAAGCTTTCTTT. The variable domain in full, completed from reference TRBV5-1 and TRBJ1-1, reads KAGVTQTPRYLIKTRGQQVTLSCSPISGHRSVSWYQQTPGQGLQFLFEYFSETQRNKGNFPGRFSGRQFSNSRSEMNVSTLELGDSALYLCASSQGDMNTEAFFGQGTRLTVV.

J is TRBJ1-5 and V is TRBV20-1; a weak D match, TRBD1 (5 bases). The CDR3 is made up of 10 amino acids. Trimming shortened V by 7 bases and J by 11 bases, and 12 bases separated the two germline ends. CDR1 is DFQATT and CDR2 is SNEGSKA in the germline V gene (reference sequence). CDR3 amino acids: CSGRWGAQHF. The CDR3 DNA is TGCAGTGGGAGATGGGGGGCCCAGCATTTT.

CDR3 in amino acids: CASSLGFRGANVLTF. DNA of the CDR3: TGTGCCAGCAGCTTAGGGTTCCGGGGGGCCAACGTCCTGACTTTC. This chain connects TRBV7-9 to TRBJ2-6; no reliable D call. CDR3 length: 15 residues. The V gene lost 1 base and the J gene lost 4 bases, with 8 bases spanning the gap. Germline V lookup: CDR1 SEHNR, CDR2 FQNEAQ (reference sequence).